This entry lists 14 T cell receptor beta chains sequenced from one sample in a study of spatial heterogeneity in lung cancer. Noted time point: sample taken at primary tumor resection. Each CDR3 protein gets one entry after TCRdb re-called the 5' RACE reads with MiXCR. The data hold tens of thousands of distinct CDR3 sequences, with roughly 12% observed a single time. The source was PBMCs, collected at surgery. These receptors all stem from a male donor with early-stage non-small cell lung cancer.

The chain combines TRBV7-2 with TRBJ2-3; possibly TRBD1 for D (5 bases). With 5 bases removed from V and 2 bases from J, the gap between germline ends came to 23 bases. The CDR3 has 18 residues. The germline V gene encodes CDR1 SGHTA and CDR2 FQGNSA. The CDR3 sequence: CASSQEVGSPGFTDTQYF. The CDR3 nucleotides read TGTGCCAGCAGCCAAGAGGTCGGCAGCCCAGGGTTCACAGATACGCAGTATTTT.

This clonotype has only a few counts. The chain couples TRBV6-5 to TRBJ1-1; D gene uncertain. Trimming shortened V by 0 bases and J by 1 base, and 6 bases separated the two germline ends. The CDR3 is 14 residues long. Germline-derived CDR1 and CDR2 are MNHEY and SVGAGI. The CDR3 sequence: CASSYSGRNTEAFF. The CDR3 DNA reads TGTGCCAGCAGTTACTCGGGGAGGAACACTGAAGCTTTCTTT.

The CDR3 coding sequence is TGTGCCAGCAGCACGGGGGGGATCACTGAAGCTTTCTTT. This sequence encodes CASSTGGITEAFF. V usage is TRBV6-5 and J usage is TRBJ1-1, with D possibly matching TRBD1 (5 bases). This CDR3 comprises 13 residues. Germline CDR1 reads MNHEY; CDR2 reads SVGAGI. V was trimmed by 6 bases and J by 4 bases, leaving 12 bases between them.

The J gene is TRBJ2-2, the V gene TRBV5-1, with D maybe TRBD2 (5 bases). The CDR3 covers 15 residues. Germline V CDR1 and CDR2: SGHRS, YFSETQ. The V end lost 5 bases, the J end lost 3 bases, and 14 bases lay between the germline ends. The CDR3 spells CASRPTLGDTGELFF. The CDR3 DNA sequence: TGCGCCAGCAGGCCTACCCTGGGAGACACCGGGGAGCTGTTTTTT.

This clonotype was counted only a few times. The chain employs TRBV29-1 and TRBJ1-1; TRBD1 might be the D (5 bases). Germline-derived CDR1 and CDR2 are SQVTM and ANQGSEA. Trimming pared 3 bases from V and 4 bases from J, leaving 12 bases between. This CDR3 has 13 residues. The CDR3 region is CSVDVGRSTEAFF. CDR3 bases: TGCAGCGTTGATGTGGGACGGAGCACTGAAGCTTTCTTT.

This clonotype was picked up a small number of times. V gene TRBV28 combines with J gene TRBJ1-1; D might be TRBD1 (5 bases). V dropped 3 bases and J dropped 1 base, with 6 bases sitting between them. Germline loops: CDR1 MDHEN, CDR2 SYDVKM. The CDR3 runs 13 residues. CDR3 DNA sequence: TGTGCCAGCAGTTTGAGGGGGAACACTGAAGCTTTCTTT. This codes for CASSLRGNTEAFF.

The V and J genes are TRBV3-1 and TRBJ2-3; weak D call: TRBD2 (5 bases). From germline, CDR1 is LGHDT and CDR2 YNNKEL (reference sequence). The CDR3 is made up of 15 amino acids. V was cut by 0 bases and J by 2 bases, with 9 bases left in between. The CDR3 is CASSQDDGITDTQYF. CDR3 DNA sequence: TGTGCCAGCAGCCAAGATGACGGGATCACAGATACGCAGTATTTT.

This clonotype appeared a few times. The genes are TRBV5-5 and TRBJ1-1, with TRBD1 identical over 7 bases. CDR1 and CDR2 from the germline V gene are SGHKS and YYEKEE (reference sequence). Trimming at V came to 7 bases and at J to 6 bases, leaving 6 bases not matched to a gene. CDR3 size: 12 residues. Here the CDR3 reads CASQGDRAEAFF. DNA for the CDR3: TGTGCCAGCCAGGGGGATCGGGCTGAAGCTTTCTTT. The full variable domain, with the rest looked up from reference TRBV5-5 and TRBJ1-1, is DAGVTQSPTHLIKTRGQQVTLRCSPISGHKSVSWYQQVLGQGPQFIFQYYEKEERGRGNFPDRFSARQFPNYSSELNVNALLLGDSALYLCASQGDRAEAFFGQGTRLTVV.

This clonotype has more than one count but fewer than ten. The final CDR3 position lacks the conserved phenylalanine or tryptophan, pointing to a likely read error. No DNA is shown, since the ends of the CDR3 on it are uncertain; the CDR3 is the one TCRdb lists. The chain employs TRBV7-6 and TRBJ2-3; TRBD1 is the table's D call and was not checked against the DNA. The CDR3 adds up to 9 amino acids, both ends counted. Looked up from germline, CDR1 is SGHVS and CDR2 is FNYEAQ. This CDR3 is CASSLPQGI.

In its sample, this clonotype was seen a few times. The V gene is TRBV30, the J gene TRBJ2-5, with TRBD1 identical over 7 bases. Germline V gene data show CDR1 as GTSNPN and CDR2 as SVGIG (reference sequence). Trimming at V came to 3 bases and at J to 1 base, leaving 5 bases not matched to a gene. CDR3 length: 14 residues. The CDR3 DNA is TGTGCCTGGAGCGGGACAGAGGGCCAAGAGACCCAGTACTTC. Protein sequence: CAWSGTEGQETQYF.

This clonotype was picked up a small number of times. This chain's CDR3 is CASSLEAGQETQYF. CDR3 DNA sequence: TGTGCCAGCAGCTTAGAGGCCGGGCAAGAGACCCAGTACTTC. J is TRBJ2-5 and V is TRBV7-8; no firm D call. Germline V gene sequence: CDR1 SGHVS, CDR2 FQNEAQ. Trimming removed 1 base at V and 2 bases at J, with 8 bases between. The CDR3 has 14 residues.

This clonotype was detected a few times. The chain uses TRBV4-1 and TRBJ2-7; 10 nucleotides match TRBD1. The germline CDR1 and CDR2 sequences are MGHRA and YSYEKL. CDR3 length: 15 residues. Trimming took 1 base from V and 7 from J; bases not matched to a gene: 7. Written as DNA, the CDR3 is TGCGCCAGCAGCCAAGGGACAGGGGGTGTTAGAGAGCAGTACTTC. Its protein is CASSQGTGGVREQYF.

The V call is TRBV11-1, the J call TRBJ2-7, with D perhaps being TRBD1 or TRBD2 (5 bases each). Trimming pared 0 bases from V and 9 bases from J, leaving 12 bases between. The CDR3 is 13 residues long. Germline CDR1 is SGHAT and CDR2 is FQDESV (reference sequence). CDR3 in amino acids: CASSLAGTFGQYF. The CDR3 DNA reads TGTGCCAGCAGCTTAGCCGGGACGTTCGGGCAGTACTTC.

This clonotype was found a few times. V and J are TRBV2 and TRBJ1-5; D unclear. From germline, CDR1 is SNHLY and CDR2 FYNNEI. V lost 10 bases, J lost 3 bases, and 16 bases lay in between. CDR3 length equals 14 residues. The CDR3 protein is CATTSERDNQPQHF. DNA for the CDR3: TGTGCCACCACCTCGGAAAGGGACAATCAGCCCCAGCATTTT.